A single sample gave rise to the 15 T cell receptor beta chains below, sequenced in a study of T cells in localized non-small cell lung cancer (dated by TCRdb to the early 2020s). Libraries were prepared through the immunoSEQ multiplex PCR assay. The clones in this table, taken by TCRdb from immuneACCESS, are in-frame only. Not every clone is retained; where verified, under half of the shortfall comes from an unresolved V gene, and the cause of the rest is unknown. For this sample the table gives about 37,000 clones, of which less than 95% were detected only once. Approximately 12% of the sample is held by the ten biggest clonotypes. The source was peripheral blood mononuclear cells, collected before any cancer treatment. These receptors came from a female donor over 55 with stage II lung adenocarcinoma.

This clone was found once. This chain connects TRBV7-2 to TRBJ2-2, with TRBD1 matching 11 bases. Germline lookup yields CDR1 SGHTA and CDR2 FQGNSA. The CDR3 extends over 16 amino acids. V was pared by 5 bases and J by 5 bases, with 7 bases of the junction left unmatched. The CDR3 DNA follows: TGTGCCAGCAGCAGATTCGGACAGGGGGCAACCGGGGAGCTGTTTTTT. Its translation is CASSRFGQGATGELFF.

The chain combines TRBV9 with TRBJ2-7; D might be TRBD1 or TRBD2, each matching 7 bases. V lost 4 bases to trimming and J lost 7 bases, with 21 bases between them. Germline V gene data show CDR1 as SGDLS and CDR2 as YYNGEE. CDR3 length: 15 amino acids. The DNA for the CDR3 is TGTGCCAGCAGCCAAGGGACAGTTGCCGGGGGGGAGCAGTACTTC. It yields the protein CASSQGTVAGGEQYF.

In this sample, this clone is medium-sized (0.01 to 0.1%). The J gene is TRBJ1-1, the V gene TRBV5-8; possible D gene TRBD1, 5 bases. The V end was cut by 3 bases, the J end by 11 bases, with 11 bases between. Germline assignment: CDR1 SGHTS and CDR2 YDEGEE. The length of the CDR3 is 11 residues. The CDR3, as DNA: TGTGCCAGCAGCTCGTTTGAGGGGGCTTTCTTT. Its protein is CASSSFEGAFF.

The count of this clone is one. This chain uses TRBV5-1 with TRBJ2-5, with TRBD1 identical over 7 bases. Germline loops: CDR1 SGHRS, CDR2 YFSETQ. V shed 4 bases and J 2 bases; nucleotides not matched to a gene: 8. The CDR3 has 15 amino acids. The CDR3 sequence is CASSINRGWQETQYF. DNA for the CDR3: TGCGCCAGCAGCATAAACAGGGGTTGGCAAGAGACCCAGTACTTC.

The chain combines TRBV30 with TRBJ2-3, with D possibly called TRBD1 or TRBD2 (5 bases each). V was clipped by 0 bases and J by 0 bases, with 13 bases between them. Germline CDR1 and CDR2: GTSNPN and SVGIG (reference sequence). This CDR3 has 16 amino acids. The CDR3 DNA sequence: TGTGCCTGGAGTGTATCCCGGGGACCTAGCACAGATACGCAGTATTTT. Its protein is CAWSVSRGPSTDTQYF.

V usage is TRBV5-1 and J usage is TRBJ2-1, with D maybe TRBD2 (5 bases). The germline gives CDR1 SGHRS, CDR2 YFSETQ. V was trimmed by 0 bases and J by 0 bases, leaving 7 bases between them. This CDR3 region has 15 residues. The CDR3 sequence is CASSLVGSSYNEQFF. As DNA, the CDR3 is TGCGCCAGCAGCTTGGTAGGGAGCTCCTACAATGAGCAGTTCTTC.

This rearrangement joins TRBV6-1 to TRBJ1-4, with 10 bases aligning to TRBD1. Germline V gene lookup returns CDR1 MNHNS and CDR2 SASEGT. V lost 6 bases to trimming and J lost 13 bases; unmatched junction nucleotides: 8. CDR3 size: 13 residues. This chain's CDR3 is CASRAGQGERLFF. For the CDR3, the DNA is TGTGCCAGCAGGGCTGGACAGGGGGAGAGACTGTTTTTT.

The gene calls are TRBV10-3 and TRBJ1-1; D uncertain. The CDR3 covers 13 residues. The ends were cut back, 9 bases at V and 1 base at J, with 12 bases in the middle. The germline CDR1 and CDR2 sequences are ENHRY and SYGVKD. The CDR3 coding sequence is TGTGCCATGGCAATGTCCGAGAACACTGAAGCTTTCTTT. Residues: CAMAMSENTEAFF.

The V call is TRBV19, the J call TRBJ1-5; tentatively, D is TRBD1 (6 bases). V lost 0 bases to trimming and J lost 4 bases, with 22 bases between them. The germline V gene encodes CDR1 LNHDA and CDR2 SQIVND (reference sequence). The CDR3 consists of 19 residues. CDR3 nucleotides: TGTGCCAGTAGTATAGATCTGAGAGCAGGGGAGTTGAGAAATCAGCCCCAGCATTTT. Residues: CASSIDLRAGELRNQPQHF.

The table lists this clone with a count of one. J is TRBJ2-7 and V is TRBV5-1; D is ambiguous. Trimming pared 4 bases from V and 2 bases from J, leaving 13 bases between. The V gene's germline CDR1 is SGHRS and CDR2 YFSETQ. There are 14 residues in the CDR3. The CDR3 sequence: CASSLDPRPYEQYF. The DNA for the CDR3 is TGCGCCAGCAGCCTGGACCCAAGGCCCTACGAGCAGTACTTC.

V gene TRBV7-2 combines with J gene TRBJ2-3, with 10 bases that match TRBD2. The V and J ends lost 5 bases and 6 bases, in that order; junction bases with no gene match: 8. CDR3 length: 15 residues. Germline-derived CDR1 and CDR2 are SGHTA and FQGNSA. The CDR3 loop is CASSGSGGPWDTQYF. The DNA of the CDR3 is TGTGCCAGCAGCGGTAGCGGGGGGCCTTGGGATACGCAGTATTTT. Together with reference TRBV7-2 and TRBJ2-3, the CDR3 gives the full variable domain: GAGVSQSPSNKVTEKGKDVELRCDPISGHTALYWYRQSLGQGLEFLIYFQGNSAPDKSGLPSDRFSAERTGGSVSTLTIQRTQQEDSAVYLCASSGSGGPWDTQYFGPGTRLTVL.

This rearrangement joins TRBV9 to TRBJ1-2; possibly TRBD1 for D (5 bases). The V and J ends lost 1 base and 5 bases respectively, with 12 bases between them. The CDR3 sequence is 14 residues long. Germline V gives CDR1 SGDLS, CDR2 YYNGEE. CDR3 bases: TGTGCCAGCAGCGTAAGGGGTTCGGCGTATGGCTACACCTTC. Protein sequence: CASSVRGSAYGYTF. Combining the CDR3 with reference TRBV9 and TRBJ1-2 gives the whole variable domain DSGVTQTPKHLITATGQRVTLRCSPRSGDLSVYWYQQSLDQGLQFLIQYYNGEERAKGNILERFSAQQFPDLHSELNLSSLELGDSALYFCASSVRGSAYGYTFGSGTRLTVV.

The chain couples TRBV5-4 to TRBJ1-2, with D perhaps TRBD1 (6 bases). This CDR3 comprises 14 residues. Germline CDR1 SGHNT, CDR2 YYREEE (reference sequence). V lost 0 bases and J lost 4, with 10 bases in between. This CDR3 reads CASSLGTATYGYTF. The CDR3 coding sequence is TGTGCCAGCAGCTTGGGGACAGCTACCTATGGCTACACCTTC.

The chain joins TRBV7-9 to TRBJ1-2; D might be TRBD1 (5 bases). The CDR3 is 13 residues long. Germline lookup yields CDR1 SEHNR and CDR2 FQNEAQ (reference sequence). Trimming took 6 bases from V and 9 from J, leaving 17 bases between them. The CDR3 protein is CASRGSYRISYTF. In DNA, the CDR3 is TGTGCCAGCAGAGGGAGTTACAGGATTAGCTACACCTTC.

V and J are TRBV19 and TRBJ1-1, with 7 bases fitting TRBD1. V lost 6 bases and J lost 6; bases outside the gene matches: 4. The CDR3 length is 12 residues. Germline-derived CDR1 and CDR2 are LNHDA and SQIVND (reference sequence). The CDR3 DNA is TGTGCCAGTAGAACCACAGGGGCTGAAGCTTTCTTT. Amino acid sequence: CASRTTGAEAFF.